These 4 T cell receptor beta chains were sequenced from one sample in a study of blood T cell repertoires in COVID-19. The data were produced by immunoSEQ multiplex PCR, yet TCRdb's version contains in-frame clones alone and is incomplete. In the table there are about 170,000 clones, 70% to 85% of which are singletons. Material for sequencing was peripheral blood. These receptors were obtained from a man between 60 and 75 years old who had recovered from COVID-19.

The chain recombines TRBV5-6 with TRBJ1-2; 7 nucleotides line up with TRBD1. This CDR3 is 14 amino acids long. V was pared by 10 bases and J by 8 bases, with 17 bases of the junction left unmatched. Germline CDR1 is SGHDT and CDR2 is YYEEEE. DNA for the CDR3: TGTGCCTGGTCCCGCGGAGACAGGGAAGGCGGCTACACCTTC. The encoded protein is CAWSRGDREGGYTF.

This clone was seen once. The V and J genes are TRBV10-3 and TRBJ2-3, with TRBD2 matching over 8 bases. Germline CDR1 ENHRY, CDR2 SYGVKD. CDR3 length equals 14 residues. J lost 4 bases, V lost 10 bases, and 10 bases had no gene match. CDR3 region: CATHGLARADTQYF. In DNA, the CDR3 is TGTGCCACACATGGACTAGCTCGGGCAGATACGCAGTATTTT.

This chain links TRBV19 with TRBJ2-3; 7 nucleotides align to TRBD2. The germline V gene encodes CDR1 LNHDA and CDR2 SQIVND (reference sequence). The CDR3 has 16 residues. After removal of 3 bases from V and 1 base from J, the junction contained 7 bases not matched to a gene. The CDR3 nucleotides read TGTGCCAGTAGTATTACCGGGGGGACCCGCACAGATACGCAGTATTTT. Its translation is CASSITGGTRTDTQYF.

This rearrangement joins TRBV18 to TRBJ1-5; TRBD1 matches at 7 bases. V was pared by 3 bases and J by 7 bases, with 6 bases of the junction left unmatched. Germline V lookup: CDR1 KGHSH, CDR2 LQKENI. This CDR3 region has 14 residues. The CDR3 bases are TGTGCCAGCTCACCCGAGGCAGGGGGACAGCCCCAGCATTTT. This codes for CASSPEAGGQPQHF.